These 25 T cell receptor beta chains were all obtained from the same sample, sequenced in a study of blood T cell repertoires in COVID-19. Here immunoSEQ multiplex PCR was the method, and the copy in TCRdb shows in-frame clones only, minus some. The sample has about 250,000 clones; 88% are singletons. The sequenced sample consisted of peripheral blood. All receptors derive from a woman aged 30 to 39 with acute or convalescent COVID-19.

On this clone itself: This same CDR3 is encoded by further DNA sequences in the sample. This chain links TRBV5-1 with TRBJ1-2; TRBD1 aligns across 7 bases. Germline V gives CDR1 SGHRS, CDR2 YFSETQ. The CDR3 covers 13 residues. Losses at the gene ends were 1 base for V and 3 bases for J; bases not matched to a gene: 0. CDR3 DNA sequence: TGCGCCAGCAGCTTGACAGGGGACTATGGCTACACCTTC. This translates into CASSLTGDYGYTF.

The chain combines TRBV4-1 with TRBJ1-1; 8 bases match TRBD1. V trimming: 0 bases; J trimming: 0 bases; junction bases outside the gene matches: 3. This CDR3 comprises 16 residues. Germline CDR1 MGHRA, CDR2 YSYEKL. CDR3 nucleotide sequence: TGCGCCAGCAGCCAAGATCCGACAGGGGTGAACACTGAAGCTTTCTTT. Encoded protein: CASSQDPTGVNTEAFF.

This chain uses TRBV11-2 with TRBJ2-2, with TRBD2 identical over 8 bases. The CDR3 contains 14 residues. Germline lookup yields CDR1 SGHAT and CDR2 FQNNGV. Trimming removed 1 base from V and 8 bases from J; junction bases left unmatched: 3. CDR3 loop: CASSLGSGRGELFF. The CDR3, as DNA: TGTGCCAGCAGCTTAGGGAGCGGGAGAGGGGAGCTGTTTTTT.

The V call is TRBV21-1, the J call TRBJ1-5. TRBV21-1 is tagged as a pseudogene. This CDR3 spans 11 amino acids. The CDR3 loop is CASEVLEPQHF. As DNA, the CDR3 is TGTGCCAGCGAGGTGTTGGAGCCCCAGCATTTT.

The chain recombines TRBV30 with TRBJ2-1; D is possibly TRBD2 (6 bases). The CDR3 has 11 residues. Deletions cut 8 bases from V and 9 bases from J, with 14 bases between. The germline CDR1 and CDR2 sequences are GTSNPN and SVGIG (reference sequence). This CDR3 is CAGSRETEQFF. The CDR3 DNA reads TGTGCCGGGTCTCGGGAGACTGAGCAGTTCTTC.

The CDR3 loop is CASKRGGNQPQHF. CDR3 bases: TGTGCCAGCAAGAGAGGAGGGAATCAGCCCCAGCATTTT. This chain joins TRBV7-8 and TRBJ1-5; D gene uncertain. The CDR3 totals 13 residues. Germline CDR1 SGHVS, CDR2 FQNEAQ. The V and J ends lost 7 bases and 4 bases respectively, with 11 bases between them.

The rearrangement links TRBV21-1 to TRBJ1-2; TRBD1, as called in the table, went unchecked against the DNA. TRBV21-1 is an annotated pseudogene. The CDR3 is 16 residues long. For the CDR3, the DNA is TGTGCCAGCAGTAATACGGGACAGGGAGCCCCCTATGGCTACACCTTC. Its translation is CASSNTGQGAPYGYTF.

This rearrangement joins TRBV18 to TRBJ2-4; perhaps TRBD2 as D (6 bases). This CDR3 contains 17 residues. With 0 bases removed from V and 0 bases from J, the gap between germline ends came to 12 bases. Germline CDR1 and CDR2: KGHSH and LQKENI. The CDR3 is CASSPPGGGLAKNIQYF. The CDR3, as DNA: TGTGCCAGCTCACCACCGGGCGGAGGGCTAGCCAAAAACATTCAGTACTTC. Full variable domain (outside the CDR3, taken from reference TRBV18 and TRBJ2-4): NAGVMQNPRHLVRRRGQEARLRCSPMKGHSHVYWYRQLPEEGLKFMVYLQKENIIDESGMPKERFSAEFPKEGPSILRIQQVVRGDSAAYFCASSPPGGGLAKNIQYFGAGTRLSVL.

This sequence joins TRBV5-1 and TRBJ1-2; no clear D. Per the germline V gene, CDR1 is SGHRS and CDR2 is YFSETQ. The CDR3 loop spans 14 amino acids. V was pared by 0 bases and J by 6 bases, with 12 bases between. CDR3 coding DNA: TGCGCCAGCAGCTTGGGACAAGCCGGAAATGGCTACACCTTC. Its translation: CASSLGQAGNGYTF.

This clone was counted a single time. The rearrangement joins TRBV11-3 to TRBJ1-1; 7 bases match TRBD1. The CDR3 is 13 residues long. The V gene's germline CDR1 is SGHNT and CDR2 YENEEA. V dropped 3 bases and J dropped 5; count of bases not matched to a gene: 3. CDR3 sequence (DNA): TGTGCCAGCAGCTTCAGGGGGTGGACTGAAGCTTTCTTT. Its translation is CASSFRGWTEAFF. Full variable domain (rest looked up from reference TRBV11-3 and TRBJ1-1): EAGVVQSPRYKIIEKKQPVAFWCNPISGHNTLYWYLQNLGQGPELLIRYENEEAVDDSQLPKDRFSAERLKGVDSTLKIQPAELGDSAVYLCASSFRGWTEAFFGQGTRLTVV.

The rearrangement links TRBV19 to TRBJ2-2; D gene unclear. Trimming took 7 bases from V and 2 from J, leaving 14 bases between them. The CDR3 has 15 amino acids. Germline V gene sequence: CDR1 LNHDA, CDR2 SQIVND (reference sequence). The CDR3 loop reads CASTQSRVNTGELFF. The CDR3 DNA follows: TGTGCCAGTACCCAAAGTCGGGTTAACACCGGGGAGCTGTTTTTT.

J is TRBJ2-3 and V is TRBV13; the match to TRBD1 covers 7 bases. Germline assignment: CDR1 PRHDT and CDR2 FYEKMQ (reference sequence). The CDR3 runs to 18 residues. After removal of 4 bases from V and 0 bases from J, the junction contained 13 bases not matched to a gene. The CDR3 is CASSWRPTGTESTDTQYF. The DNA for the CDR3 is TGTGCCAGCAGCTGGAGGCCGACCGGGACAGAGAGCACAGATACGCAGTATTTT.

The gene calls are TRBV11-2 and TRBJ2-7, with TRBD2 matching over 11 bases. This CDR3 is 15 amino acids long. Germline CDR1 and CDR2: SGHAT and FQNNGV. V gave up 4 bases and J gave up 4 bases; unmatched junction bases: 6. The CDR3 nucleotides read TGTGCCAGCAGCTCTCTAGCGGGAGGAAGATACGAGCAGTACTTC. This sequence encodes CASSSLAGGRYEQYF. Looking up the rest from reference TRBV11-2 and TRBJ2-7 gives the full variable domain: EAGVAQSPRYKIIEKRQSVAFWCNPISGHATLYWYQQILGQGPKLLIQFQNNGVVDDSQLPKDRFSAERLKGVDSTLKIQPAKLEDSAVYLCASSSLAGGRYEQYFGPGTRLTVT.

V gene TRBV6-5 combines with J gene TRBJ2-2; a possible D gene is TRBD2 (5 bases). The V end lost 4 bases, the J end lost 6 bases, and 9 bases lay between the germline ends. The CDR3 sequence is 13 residues long. Looked up from germline, CDR1 is MNHEY and CDR2 is SVGAGI. This CDR3 reads CASSLTGAGELFF. The CDR3 bases are TGTGCCAGCAGTTTAACCGGGGCCGGGGAGCTGTTTTTT.

CDR3 sequence (DNA): TGTGCCTGGAGTTCGCGCCGGATAGCCACAGATACGCAGTATTTT. Protein product: CAWSSRRIATDTQYF. The chain employs TRBV30 and TRBJ2-3, with unresolved D. The CDR3 sequence is 15 residues long. V lost 2 bases and J lost 2, with 14 bases in between. The germline CDR1 and CDR2 sequences are GTSNPN and SVGIG (reference sequence). Drawing the rest from reference TRBV30 and TRBJ2-3, the complete variable domain is SQTIHQWPATLVQPVGSPLSLECTVEGTSNPNLYWYRQAAGRGLQLLFYSVGIGQISSEVPQNLSASRPQDRQFILSSKKLLLSDSGFYLCAWSSRRIATDTQYFGPGTRLTVL.

This chain connects TRBV5-1 to TRBJ2-2, with 9 bases fitting TRBD2. The CDR3 runs to 16 residues. Germline CDR1 and CDR2: SGHRS and YFSETQ. The trim removed 4 bases at V and 2 bases at J, leaving 6 bases unmatched. This CDR3 is CASSPLAGPNTGELFF. The CDR3, as DNA: TGCGCCAGCAGCCCTCTAGCGGGACCAAACACCGGGGAGCTGTTTTTT.

CDR3 protein: CASSDLAGAQTQYF. CDR3 DNA: TGTGCCAGCAGTGACCTAGCGGGAGCCCAGACCCAGTACTTC. The rearrangement links TRBV6-1 to TRBJ2-5; 10 bases line up with TRBD2. The trim removed 3 bases at V and 6 bases at J, leaving 4 bases unmatched. There are 14 residues in the CDR3. Germline-derived CDR1 and CDR2 are MNHNS and SASEGT.

The chain has TRBV5-6 and TRBJ1-5; the D is unclear. V lost 4 bases to trimming and J lost 0 bases, with 14 bases between them. The CDR3 is 16 residues long. Germline lookup yields CDR1 SGHDT and CDR2 YYEEEE. CDR3 residues: CASSLTDINSNQPQHF. CDR3 DNA sequence: TGTGCCAGCAGCCTGACCGACATTAATAGCAATCAGCCCCAGCATTTT.

The V gene is TRBV12-3 or TRBV12-4, the J gene TRBJ1-1, with D tentatively TRBD1 (5 bases). The CDR3 is 13 residues long. V was shortened by 3 bases and J by 3 bases, with 8 bases between the two germline ends. CDR3 region: CASSFGRDTEAFF. CDR3 in DNA: TGTGCCAGCAGTTTTGGCAGGGACACTGAAGCTTTCTTT.

The chain is built from TRBV3-1 (or the pseudogene TRBV3-2) and TRBJ2-1, with 12 bases identical to TRBD2. CDR1 is LGHDT, CDR2 YNNKEL, per germline (reference sequence). V lost 1 base and J lost 5; bases outside the gene matches: 6. The CDR3 runs to 17 residues. The CDR3 DNA sequence: TGTGCCAGCAGCCAAGGCCCTAGCGGGAGGGCCAACAATGAGCAGTTCTTC. It is translated as CASSQGPSGRANNEQFF.

V is TRBV6-2 or TRBV6-3 and J is TRBJ2-6; D is possibly TRBD1 (6 bases). V lost 3 bases to trimming and J lost 0 bases, with 21 bases between them. The CDR3 is made up of 20 amino acids. The germline V gene encodes CDR1 MNHEY and CDR2 SVGEGT. In DNA form, the CDR3 reads TGTGCCAGCAGTTATCGGTGGCGTACAGGGAACGACTCTGGGGCCAACGTCCTGACTTTC. It translates to CASSYRWRTGNDSGANVLTF.

This rearrangement joins TRBV3-1 (or the pseudogene TRBV3-2) to TRBJ1-6, with 7 bases that match TRBD1. The junction had 12 bases not matched to a gene; V was cut back by 5 bases and J by 8 bases. Per germline, CDR1 LGHDT and CDR2 YNNKEL (reference sequence). The CDR3 runs to 16 residues. As DNA, the CDR3 is TGTGCCAGCAGCAAAAGAGCCGGGACAGTCGATTCACCCCTCCACTTT. Protein: CASSKRAGTVDSPLHF.

The V and J genes are TRBV5-4 and TRBJ2-7; 15 bases match TRBD2. V was pared by 3 bases and J by 4 bases, with 5 bases of the junction left unmatched. Germline V gene sequence: CDR1 SGHNT, CDR2 YYREEE (reference sequence). CDR3 length equals 16 residues. The DNA of the CDR3 is TGTGCCAGCAGCTCCAGGACTAGCGGGAGGGCGTACGAGCAGTACTTC. Its protein product is CASSSRTSGRAYEQYF.

The gene calls are TRBV6-6 and TRBJ1-1, with no clear D. V lost 4 bases and J lost 3, with 6 bases in between. CDR1 and CDR2 (germline): MNHNY, SVGAGI (reference sequence). The CDR3 is 12 amino acids. CDR3 nucleotide sequence: TGTGCCAGCAGTTTCCGGGACACTGAAGCTTTCTTT. Its protein product is CASSFRDTEAFF.

The chain joins TRBV2 to TRBJ2-1; TRBD2 agrees at 12 bases. The CDR3 runs 15 residues. Looked up from germline, CDR1 is SNHLY and CDR2 is FYNNEI. The ends lost 8 bases at V and 4 bases at J; junction bases unmatched: 6. CDR3 DNA: TGTGCCAGCCAGGGACTAGCGGGTTCATACAATGAGCAGTTCTTC. Translation gives CASQGLAGSYNEQFF.